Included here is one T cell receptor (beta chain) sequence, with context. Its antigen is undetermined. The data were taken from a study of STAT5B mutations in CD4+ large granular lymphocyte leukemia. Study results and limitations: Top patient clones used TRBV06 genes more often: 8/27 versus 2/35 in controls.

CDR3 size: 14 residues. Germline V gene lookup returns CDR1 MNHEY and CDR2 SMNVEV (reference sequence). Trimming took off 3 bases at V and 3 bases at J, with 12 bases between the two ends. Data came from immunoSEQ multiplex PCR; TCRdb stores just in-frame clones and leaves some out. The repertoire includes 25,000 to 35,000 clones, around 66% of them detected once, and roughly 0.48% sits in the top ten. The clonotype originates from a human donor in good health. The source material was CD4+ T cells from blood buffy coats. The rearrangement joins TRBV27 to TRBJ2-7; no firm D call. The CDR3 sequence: CASSLANSNYEQYF. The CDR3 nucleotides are TGTGCCAGCAGTTTGGCCAACTCAAACTACGAGCAGTACTTC.